The rows below give T cell receptor beta chains drawn from one sample of a study of blood T cells in healthy people across ages. TCRdb processed the 5' RACE reads anew with MiXCR; each CDR3 protein has one entry. Among roughly 790,000 distinct CDR3 sequences, 40% to 45% were seen once, and the ten largest hold less than 25%. The sequencing sample was made of blood. Receptor source: a woman aged 55-70 years in good health. The CDR3 runs from the conserved cysteine through the conserved F or W. A D gene is named only where the DNA matches it firmly.

J gene,D gene,V gene,CDR3 protein
TRBJ1-4,.,TRBV18,CASSRGADEKLFF
.,TRBD2,TRBV10-3,CAISETSGAWDEQYF
TRBJ2-3,.,TRBV6-6,CASSWGDPTDTQYF
TRBJ1-2,.,TRBV6-1,CASSEPSLYGYTF
TRBJ2-7,.,TRBV20-1,CSARVGYEQYF
TRBJ2-1,TRBD1,TRBV18,CASSPLDRGSYNEQFF
TRBJ2-1,TRBD2,TRBV7-9,CASSVTSGSGVERFF
TRBJ2-5,.,TRBV6-1,CASSEALQETQYF
.,TRBD1,TRBV27,CASSGRQGAIEQYF
TRBJ2-7,TRBD2,TRBV7-9,CASSHGTSGDTYEQYF
TRBJ2-3,TRBD2,TRBV30,CAWSASGGASTDTQYF
TRBJ2-1,.,TRBV27,CASSLDSYGYNEQFF
TRBJ2-3,.,TRBV5-1,CASSLDPVSDTQYF
TRBJ1-2,.,TRBV29-1,CSVEGHSYTF
TRBJ1-1,TRBD1,TRBV20-1,CSAREPGTEKKAFF
TRBJ1-2,.,TRBV6-4,CASSPRGDNYGYTF
TRBJ1-2,.,TRBV7-8,CASSLVTGSSNYGYTF
TRBJ2-1,.,TRBV5-1,CASSSFLAHNEQFF
TRBJ2-1,TRBD2,TRBV6-1,CASSPGPTSGASYNEQFF
TRBJ2-5,TRBD2,TRBV2,CASSDWRAGSETQYF
TRBJ1-5,.,TRBV6-6,CASKKRGEGQPQHF
TRBJ1-5,.,TRBV28,CASSLPAGGGDWQPQHF
TRBJ2-7,.,TRBV7-9,CASSLVKGLSYEQYF
TRBJ2-1,TRBD2,TRBV11-2,CASSLGAGGLETQFF
TRBJ1-6,.,TRBV19,CASSRTVDSPLHF
TRBJ1-6,TRBD1,TRBV7-9,CASSVQLTGGSSYNSPLHF
TRBJ2-1,.,TRBV7-9,CASSGGDSAYNERFF
TRBJ2-5,TRBD1,TRBV6-2/TRBV6-3,CASSATGVWEETQYF
TRBJ1-1,.,TRBV28,CASRRDRYTEAFF
TRBJ1-1,.,TRBV10-3,CAISPDTLNTEAFF
.,.,TRBV7-2,CASSLDRDERPYNEQYF
TRBJ1-2,.,TRBV7-3,CASSLMPDSLGYTF
TRBJ2-3,TRBD2,TRBV20-1,CSARGKGTSVDTQYF
TRBJ2-7,TRBD1,TRBV9,CASIHLRVWYRGRYEQYF
TRBJ2-1,.,TRBV18,CASSPSGTWDNEQFF
TRBJ2-1,TRBD2,TRBV10-3,CAISGGSGRAAVEQFF
TRBJ1-1,.,TRBV20-1,CSARRRAGTEAFF
TRBJ2-7,TRBD1,TRBV3-1,CASTNRGSSEQYF
TRBJ2-3,.,TRBV20-1,CSARVTGTGDTQYF
TRBJ2-3,.,TRBV7-9,CASSSTITRDTSTDTQYF
TRBJ2-7,TRBD1,TRBV6-6,CASSYSTPDRGIGQYF
TRBJ2-7,.,TRBV10-3,CAISEPGRTHEQYF
TRBJ2-7,.,TRBV3-1,CASSQGINNEQYF
TRBJ1-1,.,TRBV12-3/TRBV12-4,CASSPPGGGLGFAEAFF
TRBJ2-7,.,TRBV10-3,CAINTGTGNEQYF
TRBJ1-5,.,TRBV3-1,CASSIWTANQPQHF
TRBJ2-1,TRBD1,TRBV20-1,CSATRQGIRDEQFF
TRBJ2-3,TRBD2,TRBV7-8,CASSSPERGTQYF
TRBJ2-7,.,TRBV25-1,CASIGDRTYEQYF
TRBJ2-5,TRBD2,TRBV4-3,CASGQGTSGGSRETQYF
TRBJ2-5,.,TRBV20-1,CSARDFGGNQGTQYF
TRBJ2-7,.,TRBV7-9,CASSLVSTTGIYNEQYF
.,TRBD2,TRBV20-1,CSAKDLAGGTYEQYF
TRBJ1-6,.,TRBV7-2,CASSIEQNSPLHF
TRBJ2-1,TRBD1,TRBV6-1,CASRRTGDNEQFF
TRBJ2-1,TRBD2,TRBV7-2,CASSPTVNSGSMNEQFF
TRBJ1-4,TRBD1,TRBV27,CASSFGRGPTTNEKLFF
TRBJ2-1,TRBD1,TRBV6-2/TRBV6-3,CASSYRTGRAFNEQFF
TRBJ2-3,.,TRBV5-1,CASSSIAADTQYF